This T cell receptor (beta chain) was retrieved from a study of blood T cell repertoires in COVID-19. This CDR3 has 14 residues. The V gene lost 3 bases and the J gene lost 0 bases, with 9 bases spanning the gap. The germline V gene encodes CDR1 MNHNS and CDR2 SASEGT. The assay was immunoSEQ multiplex PCR, and TCRdb's table has in-frame clones only and misses some. The sample lists nearly 200,000 clones, roughly 88% seen once, with around 5.9% in the top ten. Material: peripheral blood. This chain uses TRBV6-1 with TRBJ2-7, with TRBD2 as a possible D gene (6 bases). This clonotype was sampled from a woman aged 35 to 49 who had recovered from COVID-19. CDR3 protein: CASSDRDSSYEQYF. The DNA for the CDR3 is TGTGCCAGCAGTGACAGGGACTCCTCCTACGAGCAGTACTTC.